This T cell receptor (beta chain) was identified in a study of T cells after yellow fever vaccination. Overall study findings and caveats: Booster sampling recovered most clones from primary vaccination (under 98% CD4, roughly 90% CD8). Clonotypes found in both CD4 and CD8 compartments made up a small share.

A remark on this clonotype: Its antigen is unknown.

MiXCR, applied by TCRdb to the 5' RACE reads, yields one record per CDR3 protein. The data hold about 550,000 distinct CDR3 sequences, with under 25% observed a single time. The CDR3 consists of 14 residues. V lost 5 bases, J lost 2 bases, and 7 bases stayed unmatched. CDR1 DFQATT and CDR2 SNEGSKA come from the germline V gene (reference sequence). This specimen was PBMCs, taken 15 days after the yellow fever booster vaccination. This sequence was found in a man aged 25-45 years who received the YFV17D yellow fever vaccine. V usage is TRBV20-1 and J usage is TRBJ2-7, with 9 positions matching TRBD1. DNA for the CDR3: TGCAGTGCTCAGCGGGACAGGGCCCCCTACGAGCAGTACTTC. Translated: CSAQRDRAPYEQYF.